The next 31 T cell receptor beta chains were all read from a single sample in a study of cytomegalovirus exposure and HLA in healthy donors. In the PCR, 60 Vbeta and 13 Jbeta primers were used. Libraries were prepared by immunoSEQ multiplex PCR; TCRdb keeps only in-frame clonotypes and omits some of them. Seen here are some 160,000 clones, 75% to 90% observed once, and the top ten hold approximately 1.5%. Sequencing was performed on PBMCs. These receptors were obtained from a woman aged 18-29 years in good health and CMV-seronegative.

This clone is medium-sized (0.01 to 0.1%) within its sample. V usage is TRBV6-1 and J usage is TRBJ1-1, with TRBD1 matching 7 bases. Germline V gene lookup returns CDR1 MNHNS and CDR2 SASEGT. Trimming removed 4 bases from V and 3 bases from J; junction bases left unmatched: 8. The CDR3 covers 15 residues. CDR3 protein: CASSVQQGSYTEAFF. In DNA form, the CDR3 reads TGTGCCAGCAGTGTGCAACAGGGGTCCTACACTGAAGCTTTCTTT.

The chain employs TRBV6-5 and TRBJ1-2, with a weak D call TRBD1 (5 bases). Between the trimmed V and J ends, which lost 5 bases and 4 bases, there was a span of 14 bases. Germline V gene data show CDR1 as MNHEY and CDR2 as SVGAGI. The CDR3 is made up of 14 amino acids. CDR3 sequence (DNA): TGTGCCAGCAGTCACCAGGGAGGTAGCTATGGCTACACCTTC. Translated, it gives CASSHQGGSYGYTF.

The chain combines TRBV11-3 with TRBJ1-1, with D maybe TRBD1 (5 bases). Per germline, CDR1 SGHNT and CDR2 YENEEA. V was trimmed by 0 bases and J by 7 bases, leaving 9 bases between them. The CDR3 has 13 amino acids. DNA of the CDR3: TGTGCCAGCAGCTTAGATGTGACAGATGAAGCTTTCTTT. Its translation is CASSLDVTDEAFF.

V gene TRBV11-2 combines with J gene TRBJ1-2, with 7 positions matching TRBD1. Trimming took 2 bases from V and 0 from J; bases not matched to a gene: 6. The CDR3 is 16 amino acids. Germline V CDR1 and CDR2: SGHAT, FQNNGV. CDR3 DNA: TGTGCCAGCAGCTTAAATATGGGACAGTCTAACTATGGCTACACCTTC. It codes for CASSLNMGQSNYGYTF.

This chain links TRBV4-1 with TRBJ1-4; D gene ambiguous. The germline gives CDR1 MGHRA, CDR2 YSYEKL. There are 17 residues in the CDR3. V was cut by 1 base and J by 0 bases, with 12 bases left in between. CDR3 loop: CASSQGLARTTNEKLFF. In nucleotides, the CDR3 is TGCGCCAGCAGCCAAGGGCTGGCGCGGACAACTAATGAAAAACTGTTTTTT.

This chain connects TRBV10-2 to TRBJ2-2, with 14 bases that match TRBD2. The CDR3 loop spans 16 amino acids. Germline V lookup: CDR1 WSHSY, CDR2 SAAADI. V trimming: 10 bases; J trimming: 7 bases; junction bases outside the gene matches: 11. The CDR3 DNA is TGCGCCACCTTAGCGACTAGCGGGGGGGCTATCGGGGAGCTGTTTTTT. It specifies CATLATSGGAIGELFF.

The chain carries TRBV7-2 and TRBJ2-7; D is unresolved. Germline V lookup: CDR1 SGHTA, CDR2 FQGNSA. There are 16 residues in the CDR3. V gave up 4 bases and J gave up 0 bases, with 16 bases separating them. CDR3 DNA sequence: TGTGCCAGCAGCTCCCGTCCAGGCTCAAGCTCCTACGAGCAGTACTTC. Protein product: CASSSRPGSSSYEQYF.

The chain links TRBV7-9 to TRBJ1-2; 8 bases agree with TRBD1. Germline V gene sequence: CDR1 SEHNR, CDR2 FQNEAQ (reference sequence). Trimming at V came to 4 bases and at J to 0 bases, leaving 16 bases not matched to a gene. The CDR3 is made up of 19 amino acids. CDR3 nucleotides: TGTGCCAGCAGCTCCCCTCGGACAACCGGGACAGGAGCTAACTATGGCTACACCTTC. It yields the protein CASSSPRTTGTGANYGYTF.

The sample holds a few counts of this clone. CDR3 nucleotide sequence: TGCGCCAGCAGCCCCCGGGGGGTCCTCTCGGTTTTCTTT. It encodes CASSPRGVLSVFF. The chain uses TRBV4-1 and TRBJ1-1; D perhaps matches TRBD1 (5 bases). CDR1 MGHRA and CDR2 YSYEKL come from the germline V gene. The germline V and J ends were trimmed by 4 bases and 13 bases, with 19 bases remaining between them. The CDR3 runs 13 residues.

J is TRBJ2-3 and V is TRBV30; perhaps TRBD2 as D (6 bases). V gave up 4 bases and J gave up 5 bases, with 16 bases separating them. The CDR3 covers 14 residues. Germline-derived CDR1 and CDR2 are GTSNPN and SVGIG (reference sequence). The CDR3 DNA reads as TGTGCCTGGAACGGAGGGACCGCCCAAGATACGCAGTATTTT. Residues: CAWNGGTAQDTQYF.

The rearrangement joins TRBV5-8 to TRBJ1-5; 9 nucleotides line up with TRBD1. V was pared by 4 bases and J by 2 bases, with 4 bases of the junction left unmatched. CDR1 and CDR2 (germline): SGHTS, YDEGEE. This CDR3 is built from 15 residues. The CDR3 sequence: CASSLGTGRNQPQHF. Written as DNA, the CDR3 is TGTGCCAGCAGCCTCGGGACAGGGCGCAATCAGCCCCAGCATTTT.

V gene TRBV5-6 combines with J gene TRBJ1-1, with D possibly being TRBD1 (6 bases). CDR3 length equals 13 residues. The germline gives CDR1 SGHDT, CDR2 YYEEEE. Trimming took off 4 bases at V and 4 bases at J, with 11 bases between the two ends. The CDR3 DNA sequence: TGTGCCAGCAGCCCCGGGACATTCACTGAAGCTTTCTTT. It encodes CASSPGTFTEAFF. Variable domain in full (rest from reference TRBV5-6 and TRBJ1-1): DAGVTQSPTHLIKTRGQQVTLRCSPKSGHDTVSWYQQALGQGPQFIFQYYEEEERQRGNFPDRFSGHQFPNYSSELNVNALLLGDSALYLCASSPGTFTEAFFGQGTRLTVV.

As for this clone: Distinct nucleotide sequences in the sample also encode this CDR3. The chain couples TRBV27 to TRBJ2-7; 11 nucleotides line up with TRBD2. Trimming at V came to 6 bases and at J to 0 bases, leaving 7 bases not matched to a gene. Germline V gene data show CDR1 as MNHEY and CDR2 as SMNVEV (reference sequence). The CDR3 is 16 residues long. DNA for the CDR3: TGTGCCAGCAGCCCTAGCGGGGGGCACTTCTCCTACGAGCAGTACTTC. It codes for CASSPSGGHFSYEQYF.

V gene TRBV28 combines with J gene TRBJ1-5, with 10 bases that match TRBD1. Germline V gene data show CDR1 as MDHEN and CDR2 as SYDVKM. The CDR3 is 14 amino acids. Trimming cost V 8 bases and J 6 bases; bases outside gene matches: 7. For the CDR3, the DNA is TGTGCCAGCCTCACGACAGGGGGCTTTCAGCCCCAGCATTTT. Its translation: CASLTTGGFQPQHF.

This chain's CDR3 is CASSGQGGTEAFF. The CDR3 coding sequence is TGTGCCAGCAGCGGACAGGGAGGGACTGAAGCTTTCTTT. This chain connects TRBV2 to TRBJ1-1, with TRBD1 matching over 8 bases. The CDR3 length is 13 residues. V lost 6 bases and J lost 5; bases outside the gene matches: 5. Germline V gene data show CDR1 as SNHLY and CDR2 as FYNNEI.

The chain recombines TRBV5-5 with TRBJ2-3; maybe TRBD2 (6 bases). Between the trimmed V and J ends, which lost 0 bases and 10 bases, there was a span of 18 bases. The CDR3 sequence is 15 residues long. Germline loops: CDR1 SGHKS, CDR2 YYEKEE (reference sequence). In DNA, the CDR3 is TGTGCCAGCAGCTTGGAAGTGGTTCGGGGGTTGGCGCAGTATTTT. This encodes CASSLEVVRGLAQYF.

This rearrangement joins TRBV5-1 to TRBJ1-3; no firm D call. Germline V CDR1 and CDR2: SGHRS, YFSETQ. V lost 3 bases and J lost 0, with 13 bases in between. The CDR3 extends over 16 amino acids. CDR3 coding DNA: TGCGCCAGCAGCTCCCGGGAGCGGACCTCTGGAAACACCATATATTTT. Translation gives CASSSRERTSGNTIYF.

The CDR3 region is CASSLGTGGRLAEAFF. CDR3 nucleotides: TGTGCCAGCAGTTTGGGGACAGGGGGCAGGCTCGCTGAAGCTTTCTTT. This sequence joins TRBV28 and TRBJ1-1, with 12 bases identical to TRBD1. Germline CDR1 is MDHEN and CDR2 is SYDVKM. CDR3 length: 16 residues. The ends lost 3 bases at V and 6 bases at J; junction bases unmatched: 8.

The chain links TRBV6-1 to TRBJ2-7; TRBD1 agrees at 7 bases. Germline CDR1 and CDR2: MNHNS and SASEGT. The CDR3 runs 14 residues. V lost 5 bases, J lost 2 bases, and 6 bases stayed unmatched. The DNA of the CDR3 is TGTGCCAGCAGTACGGGACAGCCCCCCTACGAGCAGTACTTC. This translates into CASSTGQPPYEQYF.

This sequence joins TRBV6-1 and TRBJ1-1; D ambiguous. The V gene lost 1 base and the J gene lost 6 bases, with 12 bases spanning the gap. Germline loops: CDR1 MNHNS, CDR2 SASEGT. The CDR3 loop spans 14 amino acids. CDR3 sequence reads: CASSEGGGGAEAFF. CDR3 in DNA: TGTGCCAGCAGTGAAGGGGGTGGAGGTGCTGAAGCTTTCTTT.

The rearrangement joins TRBV29-1 to TRBJ2-3, with TRBD1 matching over 7 bases. In germline, CDR1 is SQVTM, CDR2 ANQGSEA. The trim removed 7 bases at V and 6 bases at J, leaving 4 bases unmatched. The CDR3 has 11 residues. CDR3 DNA: TGCAGCGGGTCCAGGGGGGATACGCAGTATTTT. Translated: CSGSRGDTQYF.

The rearrangement links TRBV29-1 to TRBJ1-1, with no clear D. The germline V gene has CDR1 SQVTM and CDR2 ANQGSEA. With 4 bases removed from V and 1 base from J, the gap between germline ends came to 7 bases. This CDR3 has 12 residues. The chain's CDR3 is CSVVSSNTEAFF. CDR3 DNA: TGCAGCGTTGTATCGTCGAACACTGAAGCTTTCTTT.

Of note for this clone: A read error may produce the germline difference seen at one junction end. This chain joins TRBV2 and TRBJ2-1, with 12 bases identical to TRBD1. The CDR3 has 15 residues. Germline lookup yields CDR1 SNHLY and CDR2 FYNNEI. CDR3 sequence reads: CASSKGQGAYHEQFF. The CDR3 DNA reads TGTGCCAGCAGTAAGGGACAGGGGGCCTACCATGAGCAGTTCTTC.

This chain links TRBV18 with TRBJ2-3, with 9 bases fitting TRBD1. V lost 3 bases, J lost 4 bases, and 14 bases stayed unmatched. Germline V gives CDR1 KGHSH, CDR2 LQKENI. There are 18 residues in the CDR3. CDR3: CASSPQTPTQGASDTQYF. CDR3 nucleotides: TGTGCCAGCTCACCCCAAACTCCTACACAGGGGGCCTCAGATACGCAGTATTTT.

The V and J genes are TRBV5-1 and TRBJ1-1, with D possibly matching TRBD1 (6 bases). CDR1 SGHRS and CDR2 YFSETQ come from the germline V gene. V was trimmed by 7 bases and J by 1 base, leaving 8 bases between them. The length of the CDR3 is 12 residues. CDR3 nucleotides: TGCGCCAGCGGGGGACAGAACACTGAAGCTTTCTTT. It specifies CASGGQNTEAFF.

The rearrangement uses TRBV4-1 and TRBJ1-1; 8 nucleotides line up with TRBD1. This CDR3 has 14 residues. Germline CDR1 reads MGHRA; CDR2 reads YSYEKL. The J segment lost 2 bases and the V segment lost 4 bases, leaving 3 bases of the junction unmatched. This CDR3 is CASSPGTGNTEAFF. The CDR3 region has the DNA TGCGCCAGCAGCCCCGGGACAGGAAACACTGAAGCTTTCTTT.

V is TRBV5-1 and J is TRBJ2-1, with 8 bases lining up with TRBD1. The junction had 5 bases not matched to a gene; V was cut back by 5 bases and J by 1 base. CDR3 length: 15 amino acids. Germline loops: CDR1 SGHRS, CDR2 YFSETQ. The CDR3 bases are TGCGCCAGCAGGGATGACAGGGGATCCTACAATGAGCAGTTCTTC. As protein: CASRDDRGSYNEQFF.

The chain carries TRBV5-1 and TRBJ1-1, with a weak D call TRBD1 (6 bases). Germline V gene data show CDR1 as SGHRS and CDR2 as YFSETQ. V lost 3 bases and J 6 bases, leaving 21 bases between the germline ends. This CDR3 is 16 amino acids long. The DNA for the CDR3 is TGCGCCAGCAGCTGGGACCAACAGGGAGAGGAGGCTGAAGCTTTCTTT. This encodes CASSWDQQGEEAEAFF.

This clone was counted once. The chain joins TRBV28 to TRBJ2-7; perhaps TRBD1 as D (6 bases). This CDR3 is built from 14 residues. Trimming took 5 bases from V and 6 from J, leaving 17 bases between them. Germline V gene sequence: CDR1 MDHEN, CDR2 SYDVKM. CDR3 loop: CASSPPIKGVEQYF. In DNA, the CDR3 is TGTGCCAGCAGTCCGCCTATCAAGGGGGTCGAGCAGTACTTC.

The V call is TRBV28, the J call TRBJ1-1, with D possibly matching TRBD1 (5 bases). The CDR3 sequence is 14 residues long. V lost 5 bases to trimming and J lost 0 bases, with 10 bases between them. Germline V gene sequence: CDR1 MDHEN, CDR2 SYDVKM. The CDR3 reads CASSRGDMNTEAFF. The CDR3 nucleotides read TGTGCCAGCAGTAGGGGCGACATGAACACTGAAGCTTTCTTT. Full variable domain (missing parts from reference TRBV28 and TRBJ1-1): DVKVTQSSRYLVKRTGEKVFLECVQDMDHENMFWYRQDPGLGLRLIYFSYDVKMKEKGDIPEGYSVSREKKERFSLILESASTNQTSMYLCASSRGDMNTEAFFGQGTRLTVV.

V is TRBV9 and J is TRBJ2-1; possibly TRBD1 for D (7 bases). This CDR3 has 16 amino acids. Trimming removed 0 bases at V and 9 bases at J, with 19 bases between. Germline lookup yields CDR1 SGDLS and CDR2 YYNGEE. The DNA of the CDR3 is TGTGCCAGCAGCGTAGGTATTGGAGGGGGCTCCCCTGAGCAGTTCTTC. Protein product: CASSVGIGGGSPEQFF.